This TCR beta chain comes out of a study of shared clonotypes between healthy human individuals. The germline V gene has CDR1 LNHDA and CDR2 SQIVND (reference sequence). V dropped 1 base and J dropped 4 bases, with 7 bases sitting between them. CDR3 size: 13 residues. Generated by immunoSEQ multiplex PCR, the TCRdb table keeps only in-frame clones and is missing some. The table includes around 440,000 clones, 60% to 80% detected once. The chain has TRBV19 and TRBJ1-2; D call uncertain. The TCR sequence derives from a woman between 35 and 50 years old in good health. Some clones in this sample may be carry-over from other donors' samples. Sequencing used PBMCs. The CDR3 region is CASSIGRTYGYTF. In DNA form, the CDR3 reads TGTGCCAGTAGTATAGGGAGGACCTATGGCTACACCTTC.